This T cell receptor (beta chain) was retrieved from a study of Graves' ophthalmopathy and Graves' hyperthyroidism. As the template, RNA transcripts were used to amplify TCR beta CDR3 regions. First-round RT-PCR with HTBI primers preceded a second-round multiplex PCR. Using its own MiXCR run on the multiplex PCR reads, TCRdb lists one record per CDR3 protein. The sample contains some 360,000 distinct CDR3 sequences, about 17% of which appear only once. This clonotype was detected many times. Its antigen is unidentified. Physicians reached a diagnosis by relying on clinical symptoms, serum thyroxine, TRAb, thyroid ultrasound and orbital computed tomography. Study-wide findings and caveats: In blood, most expanded thyroid clonotypes above 0.001 frequency were also detected.

The CDR3 is 14 residues long. From germline, CDR1 is MNHEY and CDR2 SMNVEV (reference sequence). V dropped 0 bases and J dropped 8; count of bases not matched to a gene: 3. This chain joins TRBV27 and TRBJ1-5; 8 positions match TRBD1. The specimen sequenced was peripheral blood. The receptor was derived from an adult woman with stable Graves' hyperthyroidism. The CDR3 nucleotides are TGTGCCAGCAGTTTATCGACAGGGGAGGAGCCCCAGCATTTT. Encoded protein: CASSLSTGEEPQHF.